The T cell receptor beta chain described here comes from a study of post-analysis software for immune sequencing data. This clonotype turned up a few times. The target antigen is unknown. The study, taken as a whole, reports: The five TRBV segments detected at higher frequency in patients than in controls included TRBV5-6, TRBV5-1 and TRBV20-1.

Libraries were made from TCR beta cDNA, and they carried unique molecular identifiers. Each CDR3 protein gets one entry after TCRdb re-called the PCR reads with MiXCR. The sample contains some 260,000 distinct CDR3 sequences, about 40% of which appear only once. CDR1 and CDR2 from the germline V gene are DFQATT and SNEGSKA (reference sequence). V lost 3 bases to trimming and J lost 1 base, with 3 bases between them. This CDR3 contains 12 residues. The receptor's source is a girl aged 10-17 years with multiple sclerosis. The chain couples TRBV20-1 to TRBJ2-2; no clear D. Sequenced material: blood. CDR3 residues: CSARENTGELFF. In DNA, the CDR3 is TGCAGTGCTAGGGAGAACACCGGGGAGCTGTTTTTT.